What follows are 16 T cell receptor beta chains derived from one specimen sequenced in a study of OX40 agonist ivuxolimab in advanced cancers. The table came from immunoSEQ multiplex PCR; TCRdb's copy has only in-frame clones and leaves some out. The sample consists of 45,000 to 55,000 clones, roughly four fifths of them appearing once. The source material was CD4+ or CD8+ T cells sorted from blood, sampled in a trial of the OX40 agonist ivuxolimab. Source of these receptors: an adult with an advanced solid tumor such as melanoma, head and neck, liver or kidney cancer.

The chain carries TRBV29-1 and TRBJ2-1, with D unresolved. Germline-derived CDR1 and CDR2 are SQVTM and ANQGSEA. This CDR3 contains 14 residues. V shed 4 bases and J shed 5 bases, with 15 bases lying between them. The CDR3 sequence is CSVVIGGNHNEQFF. The CDR3 DNA sequence: TGCAGCGTTGTTATAGGCGGCAACCACAATGAGCAGTTCTTC.

The chain links TRBV27 to TRBJ1-1, with 10 bases lining up with TRBD1. This CDR3 comprises 14 residues. CDR1 is MNHEY and CDR2 is SMNVEV in the germline V gene (reference sequence). The V segment lost 6 bases and the J segment 4 bases; nucleotides outside the gene matches: 5. Here the CDR3 DNA reads TGTGCCAGCAGATCTCGGGACAGGGGCACTGAAGCTTTCTTT. Translation gives CASRSRDRGTEAFF.

The chain employs TRBV10-1 and TRBJ2-3, with D uncertain. The germline V gene encodes CDR1 WNHNN and CDR2 SYGVQD (reference sequence). The CDR3 contains 13 residues. Trimming pared 0 bases from V and 5 bases from J, leaving 6 bases between. As DNA, the CDR3 is TGCGCCAGCAGTGAGTCGACGGGAGATACGCAGTATTTT. It translates to CASSESTGDTQYF.

The V call is TRBV5-6, the J call TRBJ2-1, with 8 bases identical to TRBD2. J gave up 3 bases and V 4 bases, and 9 bases lay outside the gene matches. The CDR3 has 16 residues. CDR1 is SGHDT and CDR2 is YYEEEE in the germline V gene. The CDR3 DNA reads TGTGCCAGCAGCCCCCTACCGGGACTAGACTACAATGAGCAGTTCTTC. Translation gives CASSPLPGLDYNEQFF.

This chain joins TRBV7-8 and TRBJ2-3; D unclear. The CDR3 contains 14 residues. CDR1 SGHVS and CDR2 FQNEAQ come from the germline V gene. The V end was cut by 1 base, the J end by 2 bases, with 7 bases between. CDR3 nucleotide sequence: TGTGCCAGCAGCTTAGTGCGCCTCACAGATACGCAGTATTTT. This gives the protein CASSLVRLTDTQYF.

This chain joins TRBV14 and TRBJ2-7; no clear D. Trimming stripped 2 bases from V and 3 bases from J, with 8 bases between. CDR3 length: 13 residues. Germline CDR1 reads SGHDN; CDR2 reads FVKESK. The DNA for the CDR3 is TGTGCCAGCAGCCAAACGAGTGGCTACGAGCAGTACTTC. This sequence encodes CASSQTSGYEQYF.

The rearrangement joins TRBV5-1 to TRBJ2-5; no definite D call. The J call may be in error: the DNA end matches TRBJ2-7 better. The CDR3 is made up of 15 amino acids. Germline CDR1 and CDR2: SGHRS and YFSETQ. CDR3 sequence reads: CASRSSGLEGNEQYF. The CDR3 bases are TGCGCCAGCAGGTCCTCGGGTCTAGAAGGGAACGAGCAGTACTTC.

The CDR3 sequence: CASSISGIPYNEQFF. DNA for the CDR3: TGTGCCAGTAGTATTTCCGGAATCCCCTACAATGAGCAGTTCTTC. The chain combines TRBV19 with TRBJ2-1, with unresolved D. The CDR3 sequence is 15 residues long. Trimming pared 3 bases from V and 2 bases from J, leaving 11 bases between. Germline V gene sequence: CDR1 LNHDA, CDR2 SQIVND (reference sequence).

About this clone itself: This sample also contains other DNA sequences that code for the same CDR3. This chain uses TRBV15 with TRBJ1-2; D may be TRBD1 (5 bases). This CDR3 is built from 15 residues. CDR1 LNHNV and CDR2 YYDKDF come from the germline V gene (reference sequence). V was clipped by 3 bases and J by 5 bases, with 16 bases between them. The CDR3 here is CATSRLGTGGYGYTF. The CDR3, as DNA: TGTGCCACCAGCAGGCTAGGGACCGGCGGATATGGCTACACCTTC.

The rearrangement uses TRBV9 and TRBJ1-2, with D possibly TRBD1 on 5 matching bases. The CDR3 totals 15 residues. Germline V gene sequence: CDR1 SGDLS, CDR2 YYNGEE. The V gene lost 2 bases and the J gene lost 1 base, with 12 bases spanning the gap. The CDR3 DNA is TGTGCCAGCAGCGTCCGGGACGTCATTAACTATGGCTACACCTTC. Translating gives CASSVRDVINYGYTF. Full variable domain (remainder filled in from reference TRBV9 and TRBJ1-2): DSGVTQTPKHLITATGQRVTLRCSPRSGDLSVYWYQQSLDQGLQFLIQYYNGEERAKGNILERFSAQQFPDLHSELNLSSLELGDSALYFCASSVRDVINYGYTFGSGTRLTVV.

The chain couples TRBV27 to TRBJ2-1; no definite D call. The germline gives CDR1 MNHEY, CDR2 SMNVEV (reference sequence). The CDR3 totals 11 residues. Trimming cost V 5 bases and J 12 bases, with 11 bases left between them. The CDR3 here is CASSTPDVQFF. In DNA form, the CDR3 reads TGTGCCAGCAGTACCCCAGATGTGCAGTTCTTC.

The chain carries TRBV27 and TRBJ1-4; D uncertain. V shed 3 bases and J shed 3 bases, with 5 bases lying between them. Per the germline V gene, CDR1 is MNHEY and CDR2 is SMNVEV (reference sequence). The CDR3 loop spans 13 amino acids. CDR3: CASSFRANEKLFF. In nucleotides, the CDR3 is TGTGCCAGCAGTTTTAGGGCTAATGAAAAACTGTTTTTT. The entire variable domain, with the rest obtained from reference TRBV27 and TRBJ1-4, is as follows: EAQVTQNPRYLITVTGKKLTVTCSQNMNHEYMSWYRQDPGLGLRQIYYSMNVEVTDKGDVPEGYKVSRKEKRNFPLILESPSPNQTSLYFCASSFRANEKLFFGSGTQLSVL.

The chain links TRBV4-3 to TRBJ2-3; no clear D gene. V gave up 0 bases and J gave up 6 bases, with 16 bases separating them. The CDR3 length is 16 residues. Germline lookup yields CDR1 LGHNA and CDR2 YSLEER. CDR3 DNA: TGCGCCAGCAGCCAAGATCAGGTGGAAATACGGGATACGCAGTATTTT. Its translation: CASSQDQVEIRDTQYF.

In its sample, this clone was seen once. The rearrangement links TRBV5-4 to TRBJ1-2; D perhaps matches TRBD1 (6 bases). Trimming removed 1 base at V and 6 bases at J, with 16 bases between. Germline CDR1 SGHNT, CDR2 YYREEE (reference sequence). The CDR3 consists of 15 residues. CDR3 DNA sequence: TGTGCCAGCAGCTTGAAAGGACAGCGGGGGGATGGCTACACCTTC. This encodes CASSLKGQRGDGYTF.

This chain joins TRBV28 and TRBJ2-5; the D gene could be TRBD1 or TRBD2 (5 bases each). The V end was cut by 8 bases, the J end by 2 bases, with 12 bases between. Per germline, CDR1 MDHEN and CDR2 SYDVKM. This CDR3 is 13 amino acids long. The CDR3 region has the DNA TGTGCCAGCTCCTGGGGACCTCAAGAGACCCAGTACTTC. Protein: CASSWGPQETQYF.

The genes are TRBV7-8 and TRBJ2-1, with D perhaps TRBD1 (6 bases). The CDR3 is 15 amino acids. Trimming stripped 0 bases from V and 5 bases from J, with 11 bases between. Germline V CDR1 and CDR2: SGHVS, FQNEAQ. Here the CDR3 reads CASSLAGAPHNEQFF. As DNA, the CDR3 is TGTGCCAGCAGCTTAGCGGGGGCCCCTCACAATGAGCAGTTCTTC.